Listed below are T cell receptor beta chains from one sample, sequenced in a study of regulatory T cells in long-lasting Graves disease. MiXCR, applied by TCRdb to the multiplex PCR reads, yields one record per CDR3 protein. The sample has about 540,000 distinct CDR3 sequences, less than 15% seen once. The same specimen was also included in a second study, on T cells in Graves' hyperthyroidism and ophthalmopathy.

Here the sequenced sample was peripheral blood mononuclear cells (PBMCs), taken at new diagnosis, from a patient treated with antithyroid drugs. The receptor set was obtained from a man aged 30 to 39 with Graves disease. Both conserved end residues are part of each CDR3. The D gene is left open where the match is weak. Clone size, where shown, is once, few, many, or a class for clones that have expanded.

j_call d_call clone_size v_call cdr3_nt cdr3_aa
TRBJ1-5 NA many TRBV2 TGTGCCAGCAGTGGGGGGTTTAGCAATCAGCCCCAGCATTTT CASSGGFSNQPQHF
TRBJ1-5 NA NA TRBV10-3 TGTGCCATCAGTGAAACGAAGGGGACCAATCAGCCCCAGCATTTT CAISETKGTNQPQHF
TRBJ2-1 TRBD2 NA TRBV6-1 TGTGCCAGCAGTCAGGGACTAATCTCCTACAATGAGCAGTTCTTC CASSQGLISYNEQFF
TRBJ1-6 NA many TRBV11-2 TGTGCCAGCAGCTTCAACTCCTATAATTCACCCCTCCACTTT CASSFNSYNSPLHF
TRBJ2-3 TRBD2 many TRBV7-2 TGTGCCAGCAGCGCTAGCGGGAGAGGGGGCACAGATACGCAGTATTTT CASSASGRGGTDTQYF
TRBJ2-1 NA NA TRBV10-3 TGTGCCATCAGGGATGAGCAGTTCTTC CAIRDEQFF
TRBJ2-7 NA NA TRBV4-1 TGCGCCAGCAGCCAAGTTGGGGGGACGCCGGTACCCTACGAGCAGTACTTC CASSQVGGTPVPYEQYF
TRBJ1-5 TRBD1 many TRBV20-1 TGCAGTGCTACGACAGGGGATCAGCCCCAGCATTTT CSATTGDQPQHF
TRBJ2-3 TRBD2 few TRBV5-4 TGTGCCAGCAGCCCGGGGGGACTAGGAGGGACAGATACGCAGTATTTT CASSPGGLGGTDTQYF
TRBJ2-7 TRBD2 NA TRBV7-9 TGTGCCAGCAACTTAGCGGGAGCCTCCTACGAGCAGTACTTC CASNLAGASYEQYF
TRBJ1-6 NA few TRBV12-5 TGTGCTAGTGGTTGGGGAGATTGGGATTCACCCCTCCACTTT CASGWGDWDSPLHF
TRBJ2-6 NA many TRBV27 TGTGCCAGCAGTGCCTTCCCCTCAGGCTCTGGGGCCAACGTCCTGACTTTC CASSAFPSGSGANVLTF
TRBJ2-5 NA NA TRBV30 TGTGCCTGGTGTGTGAATTGGGGGGAGACCCAGTACTTC CAWCVNWGETQYF
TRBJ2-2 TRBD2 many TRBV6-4 TGTGCCAGCAAAAAGCGGGAGTCCACCGGGGAGCTGTTTTTT CASKKRESTGELFF
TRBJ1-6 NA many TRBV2 TGTGCCAGCAGCGCGGACATCCTCAATTCACCCCTCCACTTT CASSADILNSPLHF
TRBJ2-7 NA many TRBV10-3 TGTGCCATCAGTGAGAGGGTTGAGGCCGAGCAGTACTTC CAISERVEAEQYF
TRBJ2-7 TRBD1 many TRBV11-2 TGTGCCAGCAGCTTAGTTGGGACAGCCTACGAGCAGTACTTC CASSLVGTAYEQYF
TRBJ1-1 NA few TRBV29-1 TGCAGCGTTCTGGCAGAGAACACTGAAGCTTTCTTT CSVLAENTEAFF
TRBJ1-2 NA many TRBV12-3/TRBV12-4 TGTGCCAGCAGAGAGAAGGGGAAGGATGGCTACACCTTC CASREKGKDGYTF
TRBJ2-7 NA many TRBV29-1 TGCAGCGTTGAAGTGGGGACCGAGTTCTACGAGCAGTACTTC CSVEVGTEFYEQYF
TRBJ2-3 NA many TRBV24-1 TGTGCCACCAGTGATTTAGGGACCACAGATACGCAGTATTTT CATSDLGTTDTQYF
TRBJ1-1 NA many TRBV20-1 TGCAGTGCTAGAGAACGAGGACAGAGTGAAGCTTTCTTT CSARERGQSEAFF
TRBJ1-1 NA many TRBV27 TGTGCCAGCAGTCCCGACTTCGGAGGGGAGGCTTTCTTT CASSPDFGGEAFF
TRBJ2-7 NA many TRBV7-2 TGTGCCAGCAGCTACCCCGGACCGCGCGCCGAGCAGTACTTC CASSYPGPRAEQYF
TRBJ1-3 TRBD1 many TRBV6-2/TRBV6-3 TGTGCCAGCAGTTACTCGGGCGGGACAGTCTCTGGAAACACCATATATTTT CASSYSGGTVSGNTIYF
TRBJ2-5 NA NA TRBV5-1 TGCGCCAGCAGCCCCGGGGGACAGCAAGAGACCCAGTACTTC CASSPGGQQETQYF
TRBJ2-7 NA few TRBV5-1 TGCGCCAGCAGCAATACACTCTACGAGCAGTACTTC CASSNTLYEQYF
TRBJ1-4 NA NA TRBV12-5 TGTGCTAGTGGTTCCCGGGCAGGGGTTGAAAAACTGTTTTTT CASGSRAGVEKLFF
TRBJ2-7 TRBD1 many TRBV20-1 TGCAGTGCTAGACCCCGGGTGGGACAGGGTGACTACGAGCAGTACTTC CSARPRVGQGDYEQYF
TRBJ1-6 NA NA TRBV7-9 TGTGCCAGCAGCTTAGATCGGCCCCTCTATAATTCACCCCCCCACTTT CASSLDRPLYNSPPHF
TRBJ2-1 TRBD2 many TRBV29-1 TGCAGCGTTGAAGGTAGCGGGAGGACGGAGCAGTTCTTC CSVEGSGRTEQFF
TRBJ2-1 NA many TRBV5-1 TGCGCCAGCAGCTTGGAAGCAGGGACCAATGAGCAGTTCTTC CASSLEAGTNEQFF
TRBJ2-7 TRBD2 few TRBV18 TGTGCCAGCTCCCACCCCCCCCCTAGCGGGAGGGCCTACGAGCAGTACTTC CASSHPPPSGRAYEQYF
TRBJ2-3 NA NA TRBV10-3 TGTGCCATCAGTGACCACACAGATACGCAGTATTTT CAISDHTDTQYF
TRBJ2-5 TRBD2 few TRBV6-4 TGTGCCAGCAACCGAGGGACTAGCAGGGAGACCCAGTACTTC CASNRGTSRETQYF
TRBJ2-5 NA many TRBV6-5 TGTGCCAGCAGTTACCCGGCTCCGGACAGGGAGGGGGAGACCCAGTACTTC CASSYPAPDREGETQYF
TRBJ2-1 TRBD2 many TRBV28 TGTGCCAGCAGTTTATGGACTAGCGGGCACAATGAGCAGTTCTTC CASSLWTSGHNEQFF
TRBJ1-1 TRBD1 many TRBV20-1 TGCAGTGCTAGAGAGGGACAGTCTGAAGCTTTCTTT CSAREGQSEAFF
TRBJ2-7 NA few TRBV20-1 TGCAGTGCCCTGGAAGGCGGCCAAACCTACGAGCAGTACTTC CSALEGGQTYEQYF
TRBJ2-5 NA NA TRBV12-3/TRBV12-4 TGTGCCAGCAGTTTAGTAGGGGGGGGTGGGGAGACCCAGTACTTC CASSLVGGGGETQYF
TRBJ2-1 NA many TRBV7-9 TGTGCCAGCAGCCCCTTCGAGGATCACCTACAGCAGTTCCCCCAGCAGTTCTTC CASSPFEDHLQQFPQQFF
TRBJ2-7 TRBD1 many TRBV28 TGTGCCAGCCTGACAGGGGTGCCACCCTACGAGCAGTACTTC CASLTGVPPYEQYF
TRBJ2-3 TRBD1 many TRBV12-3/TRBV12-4 TGTGCCAGCAGTGGGGACAGGGCTGGAGATACGCAGTATTTT CASSGDRAGDTQYF
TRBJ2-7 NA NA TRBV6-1 TGTGCCAGCAGTACAAACCTCGGGAGTGCCCTTTACGAGCAGTACTTC CASSTNLGSALYEQYF
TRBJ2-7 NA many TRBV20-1 TGCAGTGCTAGAAGGGGTACGTACGAGCAGTACTTC CSARRGTYEQYF
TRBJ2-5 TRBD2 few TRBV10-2 TGCGCCAGCAGGACTAGCGGGAGGGAGGAGACCCAGTACTTC CASRTSGREETQYF
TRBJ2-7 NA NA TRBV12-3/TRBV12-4 TGTGCCAGCAGTTTCACAGCGTCATCCGTCTACGAGCAGTACTTC CASSFTASSVYEQYF
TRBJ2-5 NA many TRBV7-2 TGTGCCAGCAGCTTAGCCCCTTTCGTCGGCCCAGAAGAGACCCAGTACTTC CASSLAPFVGPEETQYF
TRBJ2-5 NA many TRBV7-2 TGTGCCAGCACCAAGGGGCGGGAAGAGACCCAGTACTTC CASTKGREETQYF
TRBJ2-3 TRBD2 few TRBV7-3 TGTGCCAGCAGTCCACCTGGGCGACTAGCGAGTGCAGATACGCAGTATTTT CASSPPGRLASADTQYF
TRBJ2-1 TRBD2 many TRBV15 TGTGCCACCAGCAGAGGGGAGGGGAGTGGGGGTGAGCAGTTCTTC CATSRGEGSGGEQFF
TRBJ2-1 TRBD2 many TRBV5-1 TGCGCCAGCAGCTTGGGGGGACTAGCGAATTCTGAGCAGTTCTTC CASSLGGLANSEQFF
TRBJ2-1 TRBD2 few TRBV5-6 TGTGCCAGCAGCTGGGAGGGCTTGGAGCAGTTCTTC CASSWEGLEQFF
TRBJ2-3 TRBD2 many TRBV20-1 TGCAGTGCTAGAGCATCGGGACTAGCGGGCACAGATACGCAGTATTTT CSARASGLAGTDTQYF
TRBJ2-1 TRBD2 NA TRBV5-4 TGTGCCAGCAGCTTGGGGACTAGCGGGAGATGGTATGAGCAGTTCTTC CASSLGTSGRWYEQFF